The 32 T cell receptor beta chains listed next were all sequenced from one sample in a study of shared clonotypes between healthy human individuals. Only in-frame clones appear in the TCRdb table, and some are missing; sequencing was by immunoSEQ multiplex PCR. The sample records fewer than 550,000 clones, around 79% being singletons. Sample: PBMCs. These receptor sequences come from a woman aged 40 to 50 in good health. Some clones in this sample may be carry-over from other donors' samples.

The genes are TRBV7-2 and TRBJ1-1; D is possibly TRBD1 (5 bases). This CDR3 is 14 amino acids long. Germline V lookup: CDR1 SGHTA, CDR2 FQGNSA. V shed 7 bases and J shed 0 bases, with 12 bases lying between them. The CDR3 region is CASTLTVMNTEAFF. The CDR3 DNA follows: TGTGCCAGCACCTTGACAGTGATGAACACTGAAGCTTTCTTT.

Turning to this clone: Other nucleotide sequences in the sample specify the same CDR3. The CDR3 loop is CATSRDRAGNQPQHF. The CDR3 DNA reads TGTGCCACCAGCAGAGATAGGGCAGGGAATCAGCCCCAGCATTTT. The chain combines TRBV15 with TRBJ1-5, with a weak D call TRBD1 (5 bases). The CDR3 extends over 15 amino acids. Germline V gene data show CDR1 as LNHNV and CDR2 as YYDKDF (reference sequence). Deletions cut 0 bases from V and 4 bases from J, with 10 bases between.

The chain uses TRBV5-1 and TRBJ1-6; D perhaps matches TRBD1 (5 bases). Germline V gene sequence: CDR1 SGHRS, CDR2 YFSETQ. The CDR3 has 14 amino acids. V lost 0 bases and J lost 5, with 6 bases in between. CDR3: CASSLGQNNSPLHF. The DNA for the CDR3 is TGCGCCAGCAGCTTGGGACAGAATAATTCACCCCTCCACTTT.

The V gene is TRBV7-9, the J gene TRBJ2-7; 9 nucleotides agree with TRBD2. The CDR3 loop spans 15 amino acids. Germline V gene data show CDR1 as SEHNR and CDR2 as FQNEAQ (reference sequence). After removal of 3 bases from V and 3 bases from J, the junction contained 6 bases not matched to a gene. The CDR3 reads CASSLAGGANYEQYF. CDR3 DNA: TGTGCCAGCAGCTTGGCGGGAGGGGCGAACTACGAGCAGTACTTC.

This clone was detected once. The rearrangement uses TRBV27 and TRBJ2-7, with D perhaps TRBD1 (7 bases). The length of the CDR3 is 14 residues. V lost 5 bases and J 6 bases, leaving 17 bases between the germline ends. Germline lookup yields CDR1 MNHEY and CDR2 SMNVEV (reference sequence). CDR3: CASSMTGRSGEQYF. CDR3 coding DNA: TGTGCCAGCAGTATGACAGGGAGGTCGGGCGAGCAGTACTTC.

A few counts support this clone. DNA of the CDR3: TGTGCCAGCTCACGACCCGGCTCTAATAAAGAGACCCAGTACTTC. This encodes CASSRPGSNKETQYF. The J gene is TRBJ2-5, the V gene TRBV18; D is undetermined. Per germline, CDR1 KGHSH and CDR2 LQKENI. The CDR3 runs 15 residues. V was shortened by 4 bases and J by 3 bases, with 15 bases between the two germline ends.

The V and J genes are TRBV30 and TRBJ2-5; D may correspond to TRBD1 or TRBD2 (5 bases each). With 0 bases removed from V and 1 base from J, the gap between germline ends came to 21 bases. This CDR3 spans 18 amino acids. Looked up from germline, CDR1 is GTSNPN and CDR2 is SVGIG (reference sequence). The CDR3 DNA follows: TGTGCCTGGAGTGTGGTAGAAGGTCCGAGTGGGGGCCAAGAGACCCAGTACTTC. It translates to CAWSVVEGPSGGQETQYF.

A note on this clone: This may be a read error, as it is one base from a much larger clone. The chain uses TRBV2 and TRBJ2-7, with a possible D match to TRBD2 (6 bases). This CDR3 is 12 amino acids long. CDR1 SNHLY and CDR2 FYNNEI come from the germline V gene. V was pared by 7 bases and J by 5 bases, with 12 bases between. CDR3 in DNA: TGTGCCAGCACCCGGGGGAGGAACGAGCAGTACTTC. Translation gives CASTRGRNEQYF. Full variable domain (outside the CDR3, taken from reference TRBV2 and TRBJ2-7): EPEVTQTPSHQVTQMGQEVILRCVPISNHLYFYWYRQILGQKVEFLVSFYNNEISEKSEIFDDQFSVERPDGSNFTLKIRSTKLEDSAMYFCASTRGRNEQYFGPGTRLTVT.

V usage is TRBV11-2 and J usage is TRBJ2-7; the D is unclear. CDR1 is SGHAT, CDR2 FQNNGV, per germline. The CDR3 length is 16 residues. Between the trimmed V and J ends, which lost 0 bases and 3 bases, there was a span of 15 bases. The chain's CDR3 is CASSLDLGIGLYEQYF. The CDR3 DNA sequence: TGTGCCAGCAGCTTAGATTTGGGGATAGGGCTCTACGAGCAGTACTTC.

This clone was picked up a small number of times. The CDR3 sequence is CASSPETQHPYNQPQHF. Written as DNA, the CDR3 is TGTGCCAGCTCACCAGAGACGCAACACCCTTACAATCAGCCCCAGCATTTT. The gene calls are TRBV18 and TRBJ1-5; D unclear. With 2 bases removed from V and 3 bases from J, the gap between germline ends came to 17 bases. The CDR3 covers 17 residues. Germline CDR1 KGHSH, CDR2 LQKENI.

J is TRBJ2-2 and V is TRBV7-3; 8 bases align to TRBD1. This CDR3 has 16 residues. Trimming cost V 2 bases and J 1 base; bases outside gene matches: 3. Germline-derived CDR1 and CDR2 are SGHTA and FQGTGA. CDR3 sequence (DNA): TGTGCCAGCAGCTTACAGGGGGCGCGGAACACCGGGGAGCTGTTTTTT. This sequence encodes CASSLQGARNTGELFF. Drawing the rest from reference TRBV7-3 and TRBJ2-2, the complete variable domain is GAGVSQTPSNKVTEKGKYVELRCDPISGHTALYWYRQSLGQGPEFLIYFQGTGAADDSGLPNDRFFAVRPEGSVSTLKIQRTERGDSAVYLCASSLQGARNTGELFFGEGSRLTVL.

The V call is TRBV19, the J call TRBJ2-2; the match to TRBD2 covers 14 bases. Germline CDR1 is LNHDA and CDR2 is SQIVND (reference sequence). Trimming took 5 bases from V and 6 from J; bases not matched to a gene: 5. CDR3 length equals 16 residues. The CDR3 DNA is TGTGCCAGTAGTCCCCGACTAGCGGGAGGGCCCGGGGAGCTGTTTTTT. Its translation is CASSPRLAGGPGELFF.

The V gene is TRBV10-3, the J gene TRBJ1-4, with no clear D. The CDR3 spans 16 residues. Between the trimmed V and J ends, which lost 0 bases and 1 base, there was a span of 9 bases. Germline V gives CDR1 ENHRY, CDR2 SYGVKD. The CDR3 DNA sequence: TGTGCCATCAGTGAGTCGATTCGCAGAACTAATGAAAAACTGTTTTTT. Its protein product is CAISESIRRTNEKLFF.

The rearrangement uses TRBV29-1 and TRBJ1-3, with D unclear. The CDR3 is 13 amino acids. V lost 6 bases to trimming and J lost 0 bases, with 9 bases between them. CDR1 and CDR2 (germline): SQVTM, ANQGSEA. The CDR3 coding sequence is TGCAGCGTCCAGTTGAGCTCTGGAAACACCATATATTTT. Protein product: CSVQLSSGNTIYF.

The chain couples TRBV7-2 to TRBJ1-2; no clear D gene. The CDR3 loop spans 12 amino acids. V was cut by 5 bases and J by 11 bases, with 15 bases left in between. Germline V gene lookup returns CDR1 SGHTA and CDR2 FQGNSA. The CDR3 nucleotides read TGTGCCAGCAGCCATACAGCCTCATTGTACACCTTC. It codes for CASSHTASLYTF.

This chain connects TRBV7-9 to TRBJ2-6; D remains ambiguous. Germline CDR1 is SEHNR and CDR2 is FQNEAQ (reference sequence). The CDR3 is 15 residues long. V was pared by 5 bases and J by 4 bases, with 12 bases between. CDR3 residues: CASSQVLVGANVLTF. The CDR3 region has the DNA TGTGCCAGCAGCCAGGTCCTCGTGGGGGCCAACGTCCTGACTTTC.

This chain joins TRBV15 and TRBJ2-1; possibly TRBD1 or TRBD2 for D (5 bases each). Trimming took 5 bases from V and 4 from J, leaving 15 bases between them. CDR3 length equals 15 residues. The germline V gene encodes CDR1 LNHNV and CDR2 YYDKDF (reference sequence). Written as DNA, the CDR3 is TGTGCCACCAGCCGTGGGGTGGGACGATACAATGAGCAGTTCTTC. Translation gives CATSRGVGRYNEQFF.

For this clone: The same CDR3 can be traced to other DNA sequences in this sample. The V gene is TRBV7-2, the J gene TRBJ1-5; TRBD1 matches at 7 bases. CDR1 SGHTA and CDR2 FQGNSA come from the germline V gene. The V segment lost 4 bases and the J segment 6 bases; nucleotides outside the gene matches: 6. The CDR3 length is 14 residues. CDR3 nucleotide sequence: TGTGCCAGCAGCTCCGACAGGGTGTCTCAGCCCCAGCATTTT. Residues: CASSSDRVSQPQHF.

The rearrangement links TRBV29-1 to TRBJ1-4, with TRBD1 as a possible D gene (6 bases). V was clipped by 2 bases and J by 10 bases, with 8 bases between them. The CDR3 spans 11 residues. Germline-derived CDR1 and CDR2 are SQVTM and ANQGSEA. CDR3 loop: CSVERGGKLFF. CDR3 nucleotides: TGCAGCGTTGAAAGGGGGGGAAAACTGTTTTTT.

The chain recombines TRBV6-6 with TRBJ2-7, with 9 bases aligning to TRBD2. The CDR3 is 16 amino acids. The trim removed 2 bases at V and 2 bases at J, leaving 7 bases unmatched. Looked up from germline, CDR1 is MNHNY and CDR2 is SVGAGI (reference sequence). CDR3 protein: CASSYTRLADTYEQYF. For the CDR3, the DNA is TGTGCCAGCAGTTACACCCGACTAGCGGATACCTACGAGCAGTACTTC.

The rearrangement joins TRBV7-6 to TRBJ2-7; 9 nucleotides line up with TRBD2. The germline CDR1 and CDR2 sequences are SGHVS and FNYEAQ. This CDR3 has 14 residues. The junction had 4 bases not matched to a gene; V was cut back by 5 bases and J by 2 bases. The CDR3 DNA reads TGTGCCAGCAGCGGGACTAGCCGAGCCTACGAGCAGTACTTC. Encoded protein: CASSGTSRAYEQYF.

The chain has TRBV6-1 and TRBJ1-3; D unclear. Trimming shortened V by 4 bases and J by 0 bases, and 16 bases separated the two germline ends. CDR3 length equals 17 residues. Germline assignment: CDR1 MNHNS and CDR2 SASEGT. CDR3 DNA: TGTGCCAGCAGTGGTTCGGTTGGCGAGCGCTCTGGAAACACCATATATTTT. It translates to CASSGSVGERSGNTIYF.

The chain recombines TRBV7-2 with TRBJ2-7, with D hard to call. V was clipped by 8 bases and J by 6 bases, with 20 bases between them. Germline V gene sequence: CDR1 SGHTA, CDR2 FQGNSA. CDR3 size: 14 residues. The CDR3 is CASSLQSHSVEQYF. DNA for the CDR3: TGTGCCAGCTCCCTACAATCCCATTCAGTCGAGCAGTACTTC.

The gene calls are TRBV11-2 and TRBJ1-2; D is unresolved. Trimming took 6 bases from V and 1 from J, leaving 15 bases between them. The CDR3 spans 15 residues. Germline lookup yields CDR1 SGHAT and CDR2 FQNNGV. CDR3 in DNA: TGTGCCAGCAGTCCGGTGGGGAGGGTTAACTATGGCTACACCTTC. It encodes CASSPVGRVNYGYTF.

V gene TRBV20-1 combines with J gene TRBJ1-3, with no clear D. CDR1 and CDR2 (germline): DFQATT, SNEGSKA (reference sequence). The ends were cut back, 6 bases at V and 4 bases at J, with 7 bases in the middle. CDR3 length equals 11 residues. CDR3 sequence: CSAGLGNTIYF. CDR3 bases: TGCAGTGCCGGATTGGGAAACACCATATATTTT.

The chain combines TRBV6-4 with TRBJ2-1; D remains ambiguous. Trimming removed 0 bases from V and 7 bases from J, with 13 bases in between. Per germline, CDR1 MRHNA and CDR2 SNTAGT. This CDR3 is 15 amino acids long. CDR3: CASSDSVASLNEQFF. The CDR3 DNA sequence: TGTGCCAGCAGTGACTCGGTGGCCTCTTTGAATGAGCAGTTCTTC.

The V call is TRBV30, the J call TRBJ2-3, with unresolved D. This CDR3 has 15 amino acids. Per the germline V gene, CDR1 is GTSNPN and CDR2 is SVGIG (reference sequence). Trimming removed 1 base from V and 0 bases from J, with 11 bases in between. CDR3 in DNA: TGTGCCTGGAGTGCACTTCGATCTAGCACAGATACGCAGTATTTT. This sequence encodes CAWSALRSSTDTQYF.

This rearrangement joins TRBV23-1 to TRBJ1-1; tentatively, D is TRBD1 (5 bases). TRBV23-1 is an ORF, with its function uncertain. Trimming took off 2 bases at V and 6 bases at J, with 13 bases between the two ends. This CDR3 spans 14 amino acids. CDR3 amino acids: CASSQQNRDAEAFF. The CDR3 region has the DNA TGCGCCAGCAGTCAACAGAACCGGGACGCTGAAGCTTTCTTT.

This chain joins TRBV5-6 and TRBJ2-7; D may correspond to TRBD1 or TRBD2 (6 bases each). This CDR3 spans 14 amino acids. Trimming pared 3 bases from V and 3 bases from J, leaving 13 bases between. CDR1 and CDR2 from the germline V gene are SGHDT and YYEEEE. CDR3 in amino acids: CASSWWGAIYEQYF. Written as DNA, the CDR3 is TGTGCCAGCAGCTGGTGGGGGGCTATCTACGAGCAGTACTTC.

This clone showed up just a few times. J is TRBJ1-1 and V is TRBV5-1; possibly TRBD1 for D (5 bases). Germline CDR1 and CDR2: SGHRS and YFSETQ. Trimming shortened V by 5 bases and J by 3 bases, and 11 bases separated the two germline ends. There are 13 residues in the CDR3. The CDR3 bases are TGCGCCAGCAGACAATCCAGGGACACTGAAGCTTTCTTT. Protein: CASRQSRDTEAFF.

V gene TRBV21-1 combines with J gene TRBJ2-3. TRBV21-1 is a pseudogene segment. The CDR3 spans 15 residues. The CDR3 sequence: CASSKGKQSTDTQYF. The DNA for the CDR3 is TGTGCCAGCAGCAAAGGAAAGCAGAGCACAGATACGCAGTATTTT.

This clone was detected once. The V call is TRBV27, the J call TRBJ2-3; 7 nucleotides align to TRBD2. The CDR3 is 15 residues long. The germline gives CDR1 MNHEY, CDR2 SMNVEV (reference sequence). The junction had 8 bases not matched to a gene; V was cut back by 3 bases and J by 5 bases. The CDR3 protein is CASSLGSGTVDTQYF. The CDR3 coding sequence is TGTGCCAGCAGTTTGGGAAGCGGGACTGTAGATACGCAGTATTTT.